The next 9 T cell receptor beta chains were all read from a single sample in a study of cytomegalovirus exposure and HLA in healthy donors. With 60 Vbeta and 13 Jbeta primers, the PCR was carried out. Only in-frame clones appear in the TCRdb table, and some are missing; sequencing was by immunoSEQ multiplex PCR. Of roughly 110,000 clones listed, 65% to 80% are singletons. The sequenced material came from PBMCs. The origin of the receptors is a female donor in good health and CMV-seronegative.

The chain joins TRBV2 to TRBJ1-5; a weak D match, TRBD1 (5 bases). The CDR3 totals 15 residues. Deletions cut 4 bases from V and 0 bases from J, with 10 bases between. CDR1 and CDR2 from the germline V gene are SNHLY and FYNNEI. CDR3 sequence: CASSVGGVSNQPQHF. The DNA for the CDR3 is TGTGCCAGCAGTGTTGGGGGGGTTAGCAATCAGCCCCAGCATTTT. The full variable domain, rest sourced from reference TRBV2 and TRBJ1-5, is EPEVTQTPSHQVTQMGQEVILRCVPISNHLYFYWYRQILGQKVEFLVSFYNNEISEKSEIFDDQFSVERPDGSNFTLKIRSTKLEDSAMYFCASSVGGVSNQPQHFGDGTRLSIL.

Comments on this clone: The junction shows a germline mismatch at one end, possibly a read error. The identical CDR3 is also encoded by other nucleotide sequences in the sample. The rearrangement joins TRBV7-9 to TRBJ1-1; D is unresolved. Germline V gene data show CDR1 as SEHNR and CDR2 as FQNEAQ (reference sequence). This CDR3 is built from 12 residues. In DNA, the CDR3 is TGTTCCAGCAGCCTCGGGGACACTGAAGCTTTCTTT. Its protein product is CSSSLGDTEAFF.

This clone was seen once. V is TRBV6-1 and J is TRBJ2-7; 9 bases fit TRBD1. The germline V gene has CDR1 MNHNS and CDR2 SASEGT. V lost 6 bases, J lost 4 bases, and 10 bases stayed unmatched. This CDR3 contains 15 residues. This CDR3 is CASRVNRGQEYEQYF. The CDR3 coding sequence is TGTGCCAGCAGGGTGAACAGGGGGCAGGAGTACGAGCAGTACTTC.

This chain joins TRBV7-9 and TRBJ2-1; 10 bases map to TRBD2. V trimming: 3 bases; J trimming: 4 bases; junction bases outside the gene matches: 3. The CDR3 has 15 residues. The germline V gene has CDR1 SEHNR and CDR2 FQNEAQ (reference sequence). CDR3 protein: CASSLGLARYNEQFF. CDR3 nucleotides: TGTGCCAGCAGCTTGGGACTAGCGCGTTACAATGAGCAGTTCTTC.

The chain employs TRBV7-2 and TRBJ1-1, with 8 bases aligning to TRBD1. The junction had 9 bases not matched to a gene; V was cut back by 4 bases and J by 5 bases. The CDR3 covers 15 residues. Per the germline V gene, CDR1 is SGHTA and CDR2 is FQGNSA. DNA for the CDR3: TGTGCCAGCAGCTCCCCGGGCAGGGGGCAGACTGAAGCTTTCTTT. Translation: CASSSPGRGQTEAFF.

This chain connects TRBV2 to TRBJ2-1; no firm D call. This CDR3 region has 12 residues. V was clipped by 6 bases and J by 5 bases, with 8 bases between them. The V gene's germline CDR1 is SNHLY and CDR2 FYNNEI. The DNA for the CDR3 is TGTGCCAGCAGCGATCAGAACAATGAGCAGTTCTTC. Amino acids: CASSDQNNEQFF. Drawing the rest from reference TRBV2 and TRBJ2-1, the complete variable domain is EPEVTQTPSHQVTQMGQEVILRCVPISNHLYFYWYRQILGQKVEFLVSFYNNEISEKSEIFDDQFSVERPDGSNFTLKIRSTKLEDSAMYFCASSDQNNEQFFGPGTRLTVL.

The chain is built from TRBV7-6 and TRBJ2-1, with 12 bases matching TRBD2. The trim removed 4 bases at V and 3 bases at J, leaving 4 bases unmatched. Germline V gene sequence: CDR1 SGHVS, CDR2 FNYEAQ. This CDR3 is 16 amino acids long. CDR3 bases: TGTGCCAGCAGCTCAAGGACTAGCGGGGACTACAATGAGCAGTTCTTC. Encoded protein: CASSSRTSGDYNEQFF.

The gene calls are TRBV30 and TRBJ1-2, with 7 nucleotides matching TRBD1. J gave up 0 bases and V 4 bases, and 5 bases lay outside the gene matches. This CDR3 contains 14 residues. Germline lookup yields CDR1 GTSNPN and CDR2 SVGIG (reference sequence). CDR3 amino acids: CAWTGDSPNYGYTF. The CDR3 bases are TGTGCCTGGACCGGGGACAGCCCTAACTATGGCTACACCTTC.

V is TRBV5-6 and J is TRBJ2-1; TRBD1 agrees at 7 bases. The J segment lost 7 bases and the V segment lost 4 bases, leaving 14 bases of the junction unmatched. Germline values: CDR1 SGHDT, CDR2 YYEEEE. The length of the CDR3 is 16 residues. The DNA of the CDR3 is TGTGCCAGCAGCCTTGGCCCCGGGACAGAAGCGAATGAGCAGTTCTTC. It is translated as CASSLGPGTEANEQFF.